This T cell receptor (beta chain) derives from a study of identical twins (dated by TCRdb to the mid-2010s). As for the study more broadly: To test whether fetal clonotypes persist, this study deep-sequenced TCR alpha and beta repertoires from monozygotic twins, from unrelated adults of various ages, and from cord blood. To rule out contamination, replicate twin experiments were performed at different times with different library preparation protocols. General study outcomes and caveats: In monozygotic twins, out-of-frame TCR alpha sharing was systematically underestimated by recombination models, although the models agreed with sharing between unrelated individuals. In beta out-of-frame sequences, excess twin sharing was weaker, because having fewer shared sequences lowered the signal-to-noise ratio. Abundant cord blood beta clonotypes had fewer insertions, young adult naive repertoires showed a similar but weaker trend, and memory repertoires showed no such trend. Compared with coincidental sharing between unrelated individuals, an excess of low generation-probability sequences was observed among out-of-frame TCR alpha sequences shared between twins. Invariant T cells such as MAIT and iNKT could partly confound zero-insertion analyses, though diverse VJ usage argued against this for most clonotypes. Conclusions relied on cross-sectional statistical analysis, since the same donors could not be followed over many years.

The CDR3 holds 16 amino acids from the cysteine to the phenylalanine. Only CDR3 DNA remains: 48 bases, in frame from the first base. V drops 3 bases and J drops 5 bases, leaving 17 bases in between. Looking up the germline V gene (reference sequence) yields CDR1 SEHNR and CDR2 FQNEAQ. Every donor in the study was a healthy Caucasian. Three pairs of female monozygotic twins, all aged 18 to 29 years, were included in the twin cohort. Positive isolation kits from Invitrogen were used to isolate CD4+ and CD8+ T cell populations. This clonotype appeared a few times. What antigen it recognizes has not been identified. The sample holds no much larger clone one base away, and base qualities are not on file. Libraries were prepared through 5' RACE. TCRdb shows the sequencer as Illumina HiSeq 2000. A universal primer binding site was introduced by template switching, and a unique molecular identifier was present in the final cDNA, enabling accurate counting of TCR cDNA molecules. Specific primers in the conserved constant-segment region were used to synthesize first-strand cDNA for TCR alpha and beta chains. To control for contamination, each cDNA library was double barcoded with a SMART-Mk sample barcode plus Illumina barcodes. TruSeq adapter sequences along with Illumina sample barcodes were introduced in two successive PCR steps. TCR alpha and beta cDNA libraries were sequenced on the Illumina HiSeq platform with custom primers. Regarding the original processing steps: Unique molecular identifiers were extracted from raw reads with MiGEC, and CDR3 positions were determined with MiXCR. Recombination models were inferred per individual with the repgenHMM and IGoR tools using an EM algorithm. The tcR package in R was used for shared clonotype analysis, with sharing normalized by the product of cloneset sizes. To study raw recombination free of thymic and clonal selection effects, out-of-frame nonproductive sequences were analyzed. The public reads were run again by TCRdb, first through fastp at Q25 and then through MiXCR, and only productive beta chains were kept. Entries that share a CDR3 protein sequence are merged under the most common genes and DNA. Clone size and V and J calls follow TCRdb, not the original study. In all, the sample holds 500,000 or so distinct CDR3 sequences, and 12% to 15% of those were seen once. The ten largest clones represent approximately 0.52% of the sample.

This sample was also put to use in a study of yellow fever vaccine responses in identical twins. Per that second paper: According to the authors, in identical twins the way T cells responded to vaccination appeared partly convergent and partly personalized. The study precisely tracked vaccine-responding T cell clones in identical twins.

Recombination connected TRBV7-9 to TRBJ2-1; the D segment could be TRBD1, given 6 matching bases. The clonotype comes from a woman under 30 in good health. The source material was CD4+ T cells sorted from blood. The DNA sequence follows: TGTGCCAGCAGCTTGATAAGACAGGAATCCAACAATGAGCAGTTCTTC. Its protein product is CASSLIRQESNNEQFF.